This T cell receptor (beta chain) was identified during a study of cytomegalovirus exposure and HLA in healthy donors. Study outcomes and limitations: Later examination showed HLA-associated TCR beta chains had greater clonal expansion than equally common others. Several V segments, TRBV6-2 and TRBV6-3 among them, could not be told apart and were dropped. By a later analysis, the bulk of CMV-associated TCR beta chains appeared HLA-restricted. A later analysis by the authors found several of the most significant clusters apparently linked to common viral pathogens.

Primers: 60 Vbeta forward and 13 Jbeta reverse. TCRdb keeps only in-frame clones here, not all; method: immunoSEQ multiplex PCR. The table lists approximately 150,000 clones, approximately 84% of them singletons. CDR3 length: 16 amino acids. Germline CDR1 and CDR2: MDHEN and SYDVKM. V lost 8 bases to trimming and J lost 1 base, with 18 bases between them. As for this clone: What it binds is not known.

The source of this sequence is a woman aged 40 to 50 in good health and CMV-seronegative. The rearrangement links TRBV28 to TRBJ1-5; TRBD1 might be the D (5 bases). Specimen: PBMCs. The CDR3, as DNA: TGTGCCAGCCCCCCCGCGGGGCTTATGAGCAATCAGCCCCAGCATTTT. Its protein is CASPPAGLMSNQPQHF.